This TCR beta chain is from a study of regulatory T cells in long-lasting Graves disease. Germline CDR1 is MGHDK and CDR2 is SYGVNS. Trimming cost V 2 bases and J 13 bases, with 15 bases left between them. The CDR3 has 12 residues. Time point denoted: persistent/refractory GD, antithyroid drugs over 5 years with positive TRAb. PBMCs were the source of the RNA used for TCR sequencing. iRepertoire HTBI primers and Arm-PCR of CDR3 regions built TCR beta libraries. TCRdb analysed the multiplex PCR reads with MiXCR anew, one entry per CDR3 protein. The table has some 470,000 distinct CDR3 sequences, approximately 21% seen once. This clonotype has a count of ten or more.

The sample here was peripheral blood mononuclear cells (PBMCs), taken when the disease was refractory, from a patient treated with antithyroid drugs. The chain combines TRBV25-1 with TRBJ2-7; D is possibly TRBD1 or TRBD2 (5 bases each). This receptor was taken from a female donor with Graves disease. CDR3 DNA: TGTGCCAGCAGTGAAATTAATGTCGGGACCTACTTC. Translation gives CASSEINVGTYF.